A selection of T cell receptor beta chains follows, all from one sample in a study of blood T cell repertoires in COVID-19. Only in-frame clones appear in the TCRdb table, and some are missing; sequencing was by immunoSEQ multiplex PCR. The sample carries about 260,000 clones, roughly 90% recorded once. What was sequenced was peripheral blood. These receptors originate from a woman between 45 and 60 years old who had recovered from COVID-19. Both conserved end residues are trimmed from each CDR3. The size of a clone is reported for some rows only, either as once, few or many, or as a class for expanded clones.

TRBV19,TRBJ1-5,.,ASSLRNQPQH
TRBV7-3,TRBJ2-2,.,ASKPDRATGELF
TRBV5-5,TRBJ1-5,.,ASSITGGSTDQPQH
TRBV20-1,TRBJ1-2,.,SASGQRGYT
TRBV9,TRBJ1-4,.,ASSVEGIQDRSNEKLF
TRBV5-4,TRBJ2-7,.,ASSSPGQGDEQY
TRBV9,TRBJ2-7,.,ASSVGEGSSYEQY
TRBV4-3,TRBJ2-7,once,ASSQIFSGDYEQY
TRBV6-2/TRBV6-3,TRBJ1-5,.,ASSRLIGTHNQPQH
TRBV10-3,TRBJ2-5,once,AISEAAAKETQY
TRBV18,TRBJ1-2,.,ASSPRQGVGGYT
TRBV7-8,TRBJ2-1,.,ASSRTLAGGTSYNEQF
TRBV4-2,TRBJ2-7,few,ASSQGYSSYEQY
TRBV15,TRBJ2-7,.,ATRRGGQGAYEQY
TRBV9,TRBJ2-5,.,ASSVSTGRVQETQY
TRBV2,TRBJ2-5,.,ASSGLEQETQY
TRBV28,TRBJ2-1,.,ASSSGQIPKF
TRBV5-1,TRBJ2-3,.,ASSGGLAGQDTQY
TRBV7-2,TRBJ2-3,.,ASSWQRGIGTDTQY
TRBV11-2,TRBJ2-7,.,ASTYGVGTSAYEQY
TRBV18,TRBJ1-4,.,ASSPSQGHVEKLF
TRBV27,TRBJ1-6,.,ASSFQPPRGSYNSPLH
TRBV5-4,TRBJ2-2,.,ASSTPGQGAGGELF
TRBV9,TRBJ2-1,.,ASSGTSRNGQF
TRBV4-1,TRBJ2-7,.,ASSPSPGSGAYEQY
TRBV2,TRBJ1-2,.,ASSPQGQTFYGYT
TRBV30,TRBJ2-7,few,ACGQGSYEQY
TRBV5-6,TRBJ2-7,.,ASSLDYPYEQY
TRBV10-3,TRBJ2-5,.,AISEMGGPMAETQY
TRBV7-9,TRBJ1-2,.,ASSYGQGVGGYT
TRBV6-2/TRBV6-3,TRBJ1-5,.,ASSKRENQPQH
TRBV14,TRBJ2-3,.,ASSRGLGTDTQY
TRBV5-1,TRBJ2-3,.,ASSYLAGATDTQY
TRBV10-2,TRBJ2-2,.,ASGGDHLTGELF
TRBV29-1,TRBJ1-5,.,SVGQINQPQH
TRBV25-1,TRBJ1-2,once,ASSEFGGSRGYYGYT
TRBV9,TRBJ2-3,.,ASSGKGAGRTDTQY
TRBV19,TRBJ1-5,few,ASSTDPGGVQPQH
TRBV5-6,TRBJ2-7,.,ASSLERRGEYEQY
TRBV6-7,TRBJ2-2,.,ASSYSREHTGELF
TRBV7-8,TRBJ2-3,.,ASSLGGLAGPRDGTQY
TRBV6-5,TRBJ1-1,.,ASTIPTRAF
TRBV6-1,TRBJ1-2,few,ASSEQINYGYT
TRBV6-2/TRBV6-3,TRBJ1-2,.,ASSYGGQVYT
TRBV12-3/TRBV12-4,TRBJ1-2,.,ASTLPGNYGYT
TRBV27,TRBJ2-5,.,ASSSIIAGGQETQY
TRBV1,TRBJ2-3,once,TKGLAGGLSTDTQY
TRBV7-3,TRBJ2-3,.,ASSPGLSGGASDTQY